The text below deals with one T cell receptor beta chain. The target antigen is unknown. In TCRdb, the reads were re-called with MiXCR into one record per CDR3 protein. The table has fewer than 850,000 distinct CDR3 sequences, 25% to 35% seen once. This entry belongs to a study of T cell repertoires in cytomegalovirus infection. The CDR3 has 15 amino acids. The V gene lost 4 bases and the J gene lost 7 bases, with 17 bases spanning the gap. The germline gives CDR1 SEHNR, CDR2 FQNEAQ (reference sequence). The V and J genes are TRBV7-9 and TRBJ2-1; tentative D call: TRBD1 (6 bases). This material consisted of cultured CD8+ T cells from PBMCs, taken from culture after CMV antigen stimulation. This receptor was obtained from a human donor in good health (CMV status not recorded). Some clones in this sample may be carry-over from other donors' samples. CDR3 residues: CASSSPGRGWNEQFF. DNA of the CDR3: TGTGCCAGCAGCTCCCCCGGCAGGGGCTGGAATGAGCAGTTCTTC.